The sequence of this T cell receptor (beta chain) was determined in a study of T cells expressing NK-cell markers. Study details: Obtained from sorted CD3+CD56+NKG2C+, CD3+CD56+NKG2C- and CD3+CD56-NKG2C+ T cells were the TCR beta repertoires. Regarding the study as a whole: Dominance of the CD3+CD56-NKG2C+ fraction by these clonotypes also held in four donors.

From its re-call of the 5' RACE reads, TCRdb lists each CDR3 protein once, without DNA. The table lists some 280,000 distinct CDR3 sequences. Germline-derived CDR1 and CDR2 are SGHAT and FQNNGV. The length of the CDR3 is 15 residues. Concerning this clonotype itself: Its specificity is unknown.

Sequenced material: blood T cells: a sorted CD56 or NKG2C T cell subset, CD4+ or CD8+ T cells, or bulk PBMC T cells (not recorded which). The origin of this receptor is a man younger than 35 in good health. The rearrangement joins TRBV11-2 to TRBJ1-1; absent DNA, TCRdb's TRBD1 call cannot be checked. The CDR3 here is CASRQDSRAGTEAFF. Full variable domain (outside the CDR3, taken from reference TRBV11-2 and TRBJ1-1): EAGVAQSPRYKIIEKRQSVAFWCNPISGHATLYWYQQILGQGPKLLIQFQNNGVVDDSQLPKDRFSAERLKGVDSTLKIQPAKLEDSAVYLCASRQDSRAGTEAFFGQGTRLTVV.